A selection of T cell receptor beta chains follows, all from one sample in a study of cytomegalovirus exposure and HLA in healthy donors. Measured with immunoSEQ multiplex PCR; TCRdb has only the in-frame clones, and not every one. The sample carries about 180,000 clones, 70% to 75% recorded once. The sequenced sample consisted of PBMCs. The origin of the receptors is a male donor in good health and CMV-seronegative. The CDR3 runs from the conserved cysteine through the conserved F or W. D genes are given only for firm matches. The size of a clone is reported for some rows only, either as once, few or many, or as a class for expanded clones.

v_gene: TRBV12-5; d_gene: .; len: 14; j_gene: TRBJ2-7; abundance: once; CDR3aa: CASGLVIPPYEQYF; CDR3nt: TGTGCTAGTGGTTTGGTGATTCCCCCCTACGAGCAGTACTTC
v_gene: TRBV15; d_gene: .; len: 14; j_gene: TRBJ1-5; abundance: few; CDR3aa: CATSRDRRAQPQHF; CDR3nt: TGTGCCACCAGCAGAGATCGGAGGGCTCAGCCCCAGCATTTT
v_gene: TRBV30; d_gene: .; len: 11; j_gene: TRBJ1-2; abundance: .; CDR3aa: CAWSLAKGYTF; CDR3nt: TGTGCCTGGAGCTTAGCTAAAGGCTACACCTTC
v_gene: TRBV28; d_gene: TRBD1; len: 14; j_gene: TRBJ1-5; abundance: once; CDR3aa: CASSFSGGLGPQHF; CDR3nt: TGTGCCAGCAGTTTTTCAGGGGGCTTAGGGCCCCAGCATTTT
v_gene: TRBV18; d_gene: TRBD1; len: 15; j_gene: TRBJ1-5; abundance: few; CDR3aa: CASSPTGASNQPQHF; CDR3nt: TGTGCCAGCTCACCAACAGGGGCGAGCAATCAGCCCCAGCATTTT
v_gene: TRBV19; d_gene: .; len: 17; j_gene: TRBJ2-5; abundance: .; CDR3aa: CASSHHLKGRVQETQYF; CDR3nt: TGTGCCAGTAGTCACCACCTTAAGGGGCGAGTCCAAGAGACCCAGTACTTC
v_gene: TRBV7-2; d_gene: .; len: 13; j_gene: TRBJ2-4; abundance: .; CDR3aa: CASSLVGEDIQYF; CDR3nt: TGTGCCAGCAGCTTAGTAGGGGAGGACATTCAGTACTTC
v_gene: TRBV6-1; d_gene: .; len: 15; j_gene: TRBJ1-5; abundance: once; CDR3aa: CASGIRGGGNQPQHF; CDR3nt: TGTGCCAGCGGAATACGGGGGGGTGGCAATCAGCCCCAGCATTTT
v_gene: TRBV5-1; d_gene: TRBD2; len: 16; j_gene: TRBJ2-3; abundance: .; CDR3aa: CASSLALAGGGDTQYF; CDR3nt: TGCGCCAGCAGCTTGGCACTAGCGGGAGGTGGGGATACGCAGTATTTT
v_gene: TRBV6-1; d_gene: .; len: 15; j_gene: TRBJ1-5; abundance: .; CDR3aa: CASSLQVHGNQPQHF; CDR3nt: TGTGCCAGCAGCCTCCAGGTCCACGGCAATCAGCCCCAGCATTTT
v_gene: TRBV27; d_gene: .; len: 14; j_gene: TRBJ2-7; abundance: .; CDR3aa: CASSQAREIYEQYF; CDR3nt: TGTGCCAGCAGTCAGGCACGGGAGATCTACGAGCAGTACTTC
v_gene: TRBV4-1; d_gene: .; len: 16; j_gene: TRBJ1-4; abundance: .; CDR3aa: CASSLRQAGTNEKLFF; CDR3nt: TGCGCCAGCAGCCTGAGACAGGCCGGGACTAATGAAAAACTGTTTTTT
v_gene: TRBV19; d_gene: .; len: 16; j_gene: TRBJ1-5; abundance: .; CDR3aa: CASSIRAGKSNQPQHF; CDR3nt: TGTGCCAGTAGTATACGGGCGGGGAAGAGCAATCAGCCCCAGCATTTT
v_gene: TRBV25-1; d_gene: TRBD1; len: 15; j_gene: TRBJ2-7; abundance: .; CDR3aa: CASTRTGTGRGEQYF; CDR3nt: TGTGCCAGCACCCGGACCGGGACAGGGCGCGGCGAGCAGTACTTC
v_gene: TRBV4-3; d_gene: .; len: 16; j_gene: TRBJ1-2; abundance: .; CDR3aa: CASSQDLSSGLEGYTF; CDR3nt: TGCGCCAGCAGCCAAGATCTGTCCTCAGGGTTGGAGGGCTACACCTTC
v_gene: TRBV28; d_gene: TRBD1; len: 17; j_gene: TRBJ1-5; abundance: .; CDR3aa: CASSPGQRVISNQPQHF; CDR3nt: TGTGCCAGCAGTCCGGGACAGAGAGTTATTAGCAATCAGCCCCAGCATTTT
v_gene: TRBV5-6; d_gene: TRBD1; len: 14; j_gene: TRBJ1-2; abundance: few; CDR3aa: CASSLGGGNYGYTF; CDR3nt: TGTGCCAGCAGCTTGGGAGGGGGCAACTATGGCTACACCTTC
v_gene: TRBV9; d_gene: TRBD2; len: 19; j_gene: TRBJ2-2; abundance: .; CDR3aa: CASSVGLLAGGWNTGELFF; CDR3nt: TGTGCCAGCAGCGTAGGACTATTGGCGGGAGGTTGGAACACCGGGGAGCTGTTTTTT
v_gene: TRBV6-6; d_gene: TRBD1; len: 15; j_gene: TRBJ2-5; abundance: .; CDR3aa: CASSFPGQRKETQYF; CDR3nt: TGTGCCAGCAGTTTCCCGGGACAGAGGAAAGAGACCCAGTACTTC
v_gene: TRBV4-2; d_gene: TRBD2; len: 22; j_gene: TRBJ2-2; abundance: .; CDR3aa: CASSPGAGTAVFLAGGTGELFF; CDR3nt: TGTGCCAGCAGCCCTGGGGCCGGGACAGCCGTCTTTCTAGCGGGAGGCACCGGGGAGCTGTTTTTT
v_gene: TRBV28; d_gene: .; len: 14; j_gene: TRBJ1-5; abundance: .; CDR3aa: CASSLGGANQPQHF; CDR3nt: TGTGCCAGCAGTTTAGGCGGGGCAAATCAGCCCCAGCATTTT
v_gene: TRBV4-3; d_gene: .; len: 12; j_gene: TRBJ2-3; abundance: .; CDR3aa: CASSQDRRTQYF; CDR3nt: TGCGCCAGCAGCCAAGATCGTCGTACGCAGTATTTT
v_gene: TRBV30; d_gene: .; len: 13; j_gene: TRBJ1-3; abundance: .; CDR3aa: CAWSMGSGNTIYF; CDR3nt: TGTGCCTGGAGTATGGGGAGTGGAAACACCATATATTTT
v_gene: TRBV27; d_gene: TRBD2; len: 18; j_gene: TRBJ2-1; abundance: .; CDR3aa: CASSGGTSGESSYNEQFF; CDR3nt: TGTGCCAGCAGTGGGGGGACTAGCGGGGAGAGCTCCTACAATGAGCAGTTCTTC
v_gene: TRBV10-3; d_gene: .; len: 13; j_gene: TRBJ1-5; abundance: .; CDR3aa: CATKDRRNQPQHF; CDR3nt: TGTGCCACCAAAGACAGGAGGAATCAGCCCCAGCATTTT
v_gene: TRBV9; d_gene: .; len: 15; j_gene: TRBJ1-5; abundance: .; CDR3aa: CASSVGGGVNQPQHF; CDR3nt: TGTGCCAGCAGCGTAGGAGGGGGAGTCAATCAGCCCCAGCATTTT
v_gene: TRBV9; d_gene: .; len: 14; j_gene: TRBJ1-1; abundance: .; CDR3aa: CASSVMAGIGEAFF; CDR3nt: TGTGCCAGCAGCGTCATGGCAGGTATCGGTGAAGCTTTCTTT
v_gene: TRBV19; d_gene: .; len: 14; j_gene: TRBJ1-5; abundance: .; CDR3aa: CASSPGSSNQPQHF; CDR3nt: TGTGCCAGTAGTCCCGGATCTAGCAATCAGCCCCAGCACTTT
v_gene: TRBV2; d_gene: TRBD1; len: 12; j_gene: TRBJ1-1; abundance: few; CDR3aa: CASSQTGGVAFF; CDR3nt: TGTGCCAGCAGTCAGACAGGGGGAGTAGCTTTCTTT
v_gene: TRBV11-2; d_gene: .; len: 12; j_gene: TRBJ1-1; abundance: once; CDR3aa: CASSLEVEGAFF; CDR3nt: TGTGCCAGCAGCTTAGAGGTGGAGGGAGCTTTCTTT
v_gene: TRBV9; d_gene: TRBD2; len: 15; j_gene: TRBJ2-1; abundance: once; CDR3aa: CASSVEVAGGYEQFF; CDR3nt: TGTGCCAGCAGCGTAGAGGTTGCGGGAGGCTATGAGCAGTTCTTC
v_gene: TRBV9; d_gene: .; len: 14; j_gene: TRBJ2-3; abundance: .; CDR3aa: CASSDTQGLDTQYF; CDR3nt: TGTGCCAGCAGCGACACACAGGGTTTAGATACGCAGTATTTT
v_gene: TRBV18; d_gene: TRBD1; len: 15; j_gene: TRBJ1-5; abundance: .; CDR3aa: CASSGQVDSNQPQHF; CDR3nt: TGTGCCAGCTCAGGACAGGTTGATAGCAATCAGCCCCAGCATTTT
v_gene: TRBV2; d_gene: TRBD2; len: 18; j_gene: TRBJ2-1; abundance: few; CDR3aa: CASSMTSGRNPEYNEQFF; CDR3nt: TGTGCCAGCAGTATGACTAGCGGGAGGAACCCCGAGTACAATGAGCAGTTCTTC
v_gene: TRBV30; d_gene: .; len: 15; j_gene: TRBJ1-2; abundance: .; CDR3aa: CAWRMVVASFYGYTF; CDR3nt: TGTGCCTGGAGAATGGTGGTAGCATCTTTCTATGGCTACACCTTC
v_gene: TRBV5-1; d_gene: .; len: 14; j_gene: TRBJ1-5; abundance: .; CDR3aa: CASWGRQHNQPQHF; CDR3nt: TGCGCCAGCTGGGGCCGGCAGCACAATCAGCCCCAGCATTTT
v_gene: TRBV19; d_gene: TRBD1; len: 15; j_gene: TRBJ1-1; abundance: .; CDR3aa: CASSIGRGASTEAFF; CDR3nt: TGTGCCAGTAGTATAGGCAGGGGGGCAAGCACTGAAGCTTTCTTT
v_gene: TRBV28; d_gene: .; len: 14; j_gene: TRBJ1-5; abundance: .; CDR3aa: CASSSSPLYQPQHF; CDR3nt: TGTGCCAGCAGTTCTAGCCCTCTTTATCAGCCCCAGCATTTT
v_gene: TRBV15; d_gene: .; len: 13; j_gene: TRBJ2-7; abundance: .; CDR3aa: CATSRGNSYEQYF; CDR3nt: TGTGCCACCAGCAGAGGGAACAGCTACGAGCAGTACTTC
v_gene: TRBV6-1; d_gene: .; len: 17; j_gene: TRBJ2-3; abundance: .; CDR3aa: CASSEAGGASAGDTQYF; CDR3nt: TGTGCCAGCAGTGAAGCCGGCGGTGCTAGCGCGGGAGATACGCAGTATTTT
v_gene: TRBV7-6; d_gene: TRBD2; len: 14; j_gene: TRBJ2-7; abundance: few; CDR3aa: CASSLGGTSYEQYF; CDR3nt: TGTGCCAGCAGCTTAGGGGGGACTAGCTACGAGCAGTACTTC
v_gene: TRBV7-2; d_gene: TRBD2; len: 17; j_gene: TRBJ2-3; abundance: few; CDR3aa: CASSLGLAGGGTDTQYF; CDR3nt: TGTGCCAGCAGCTTGGGACTAGCGGGGGGGGGCACAGATACGCAGTATTTT
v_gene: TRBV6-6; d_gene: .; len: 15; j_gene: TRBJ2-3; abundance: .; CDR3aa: CASSPLLAAGETQYF; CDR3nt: TGTGCCAGCAGTCCCCTCCTAGCAGCAGGGGAGACGCAGTATTTT
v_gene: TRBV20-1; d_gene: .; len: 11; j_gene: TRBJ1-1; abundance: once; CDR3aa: CLGLRNTEAFF; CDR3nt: TGCCTGGGCTTGAGGAACACTGAAGCTTTCTTT
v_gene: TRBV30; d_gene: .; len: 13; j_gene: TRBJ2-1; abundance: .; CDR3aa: CAWSERQINEQFF; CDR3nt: TGTGCCTGGAGTGAGAGACAGATCAATGAGCAGTTCTTC